This T cell receptor beta chain was profiled in a study of monozygotic twins with inflammatory bowel disease. CDR3 size: 14 residues. Germline CDR1 reads SQVTM; CDR2 reads ANQGSEA. No DNA is given; TCRdb re-called the 5' RACE reads and lists each CDR3 protein once. This sample's table has 150,000 to 200,000 distinct CDR3 sequences. The TCR comes from a human donor with ulcerative colitis or Crohn's disease, or a healthy co-twin of an affected twin (not recorded which). V gene TRBV29-1 combines with J gene TRBJ1-1; TCRdb gives TRBD1 as the D gene, but with no DNA this cannot be confirmed. Sequenced material: blood. CDR3 loop: CSVVHRAHNTEAFF.